This T cell receptor beta chain was profiled in a study of T cell repertoires in cytomegalovirus infection. TCRdb ran MiXCR on the reads and lists one entry per CDR3 protein. The sample consists of hundreds of thousands of distinct CDR3 sequences, over 9% of them appearing once. General study findings and limits: Cumulative public TCR beta family frequency identified carriers of CMV plus the relevant HLA.

The CDR3 consists of 10 residues. V lost 7 bases to trimming and J lost 5 bases, with 5 bases between them. This clonotype was detected many times. Its cognate antigen is unknown. The clonotype originates from a human donor in good health (CMV status not recorded). Some clones in this sample may be carry-over from other donors' samples. The specimen sequenced was PBMCs. The rearrangement links TRBV12-3 or TRBV12-4 to TRBJ1-1; the D is unclear. The CDR3 nucleotides are TGTGCCAGCAAGGGAACTGAAGCTTTCTTT. Translated, it gives CASKGTEAFF.